This TCR beta chain was obtained from a study of blood T cell repertoires in COVID-19. In the authors' methods: Using reference gene primer amplification, nucleated cell counts were estimated. Sequenced by immunoSEQ multiplex PCR; TCRdb stores in-frame clones only, minus some. The DNA was the basis for D and trimming; V, J and clone size are from that table. The sample consists of approximately 230,000 clones, 88% of them appearing once. The CDR3 sequence is 13 residues long. This chain connects TRBV21-1 to TRBJ2-7; TRBD2, the table's D call, was not compared with the DNA. TRBV21-1 is a listed pseudogene. The receptor was derived from a woman between 25 and 40 years old with COVID-19, enrolled during active disease. Specimen: peripheral blood. The CDR3 here is CASSQLGFYEQYF. The CDR3 DNA sequence: TGTGCCAGCAGCCAACTAGGGTTTTACGAGCAGTACTTC.